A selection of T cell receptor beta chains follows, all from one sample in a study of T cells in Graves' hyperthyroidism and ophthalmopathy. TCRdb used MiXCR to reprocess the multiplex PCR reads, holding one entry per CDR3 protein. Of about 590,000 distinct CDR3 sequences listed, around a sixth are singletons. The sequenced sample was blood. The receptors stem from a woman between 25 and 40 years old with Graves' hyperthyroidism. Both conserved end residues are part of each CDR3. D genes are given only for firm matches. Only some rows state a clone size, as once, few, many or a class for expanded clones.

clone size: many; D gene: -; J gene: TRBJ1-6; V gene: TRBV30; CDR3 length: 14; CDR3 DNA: TGTGCCTGGAGAGGCGACAGTTCTTTTTCACCCCTCCACTTT; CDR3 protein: CAWRGDSSFSPLHF
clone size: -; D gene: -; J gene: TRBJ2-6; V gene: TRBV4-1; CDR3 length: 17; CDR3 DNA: TGCGCCAGCAGCCCCGGGACAAGGGCCTCTGGGGCCAACGTCCTGACTTTC; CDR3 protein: CASSPGTRASGANVLTF
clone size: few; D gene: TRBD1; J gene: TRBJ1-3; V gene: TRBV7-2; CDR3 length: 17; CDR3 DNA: TGTGCCAGCAGCGCTAATCGACAGGGAGTTGCTGGAAACACCATATATTTT; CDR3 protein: CASSANRQGVAGNTIYF
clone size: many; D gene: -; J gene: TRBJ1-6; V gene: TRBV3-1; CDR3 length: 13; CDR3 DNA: TGTGCCAGCAGCCAAGATTTCAATTCACCCCTCCACTTT; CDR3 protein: CASSQDFNSPLHF
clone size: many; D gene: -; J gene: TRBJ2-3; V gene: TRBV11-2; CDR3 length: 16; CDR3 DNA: TGTGCCAGCAGCTTAGAGTGGAGGGGGGGGGCAGATACGCAGTATTTT; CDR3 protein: CASSLEWRGGADTQYF
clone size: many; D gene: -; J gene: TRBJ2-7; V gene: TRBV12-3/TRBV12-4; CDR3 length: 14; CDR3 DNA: TGTGCCAGCAGTTTAACCCAGGGGCCCTACGAGCAGTACTTC; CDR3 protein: CASSLTQGPYEQYF
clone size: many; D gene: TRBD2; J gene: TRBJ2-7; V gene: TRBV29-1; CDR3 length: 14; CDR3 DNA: TGCAGCGTTGAATTGATGAGCGGGAGAAGCGAGCAGTACTTC; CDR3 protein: CSVELMSGRSEQYF
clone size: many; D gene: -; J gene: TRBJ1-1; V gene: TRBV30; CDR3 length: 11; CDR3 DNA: TGTGCCTGGACCCAGGACACTGAAGCTTTCTTT; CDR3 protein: CAWTQDTEAFF
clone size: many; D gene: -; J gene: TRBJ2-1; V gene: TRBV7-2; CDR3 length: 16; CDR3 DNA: TGTGCCAGCAGCCTGCTAGCGCTCAGCTCCTACAATGAGCAGTTCTTC; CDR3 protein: CASSLLALSSYNEQFF
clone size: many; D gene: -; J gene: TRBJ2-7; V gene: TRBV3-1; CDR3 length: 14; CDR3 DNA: TGTGCCAGCAGCCCGGGGCGGGGAGATTACGAGCAGTACTTC; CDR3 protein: CASSPGRGDYEQYF
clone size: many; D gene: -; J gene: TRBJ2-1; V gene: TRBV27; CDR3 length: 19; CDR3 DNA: TGTGCCAGCAGTCCCGGCGCGAGGGGGGCCCTTAGCTCCTACAATGAGCAGTTCTTC; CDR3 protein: CASSPGARGALSSYNEQFF
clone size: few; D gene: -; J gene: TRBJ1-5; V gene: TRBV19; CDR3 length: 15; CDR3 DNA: TGTGCCAGTAGTGGGGGACCGAAGCTAAATCAGCCCCAGCATTTT; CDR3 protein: CASSGGPKLNQPQHF
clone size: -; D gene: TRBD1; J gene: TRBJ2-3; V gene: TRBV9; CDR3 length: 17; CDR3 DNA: TGTGCCAGCAGCGTTCAACCACCGGGACAGGGGGCTCATACGCAGTATTTT; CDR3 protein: CASSVQPPGQGAHTQYF
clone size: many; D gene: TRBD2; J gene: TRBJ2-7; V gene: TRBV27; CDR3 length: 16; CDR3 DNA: TGTGCCAGCAGTCGAGGACTAGCGGGAGGTATCGACGAGCAGTACTTC; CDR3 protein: CASSRGLAGGIDEQYF
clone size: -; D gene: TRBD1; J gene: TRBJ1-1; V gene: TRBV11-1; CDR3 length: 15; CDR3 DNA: TGTGCCAGCAGCTTAGCGCTGACAGGGGGCAGAGAAGCTTTCTTT; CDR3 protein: CASSLALTGGREAFF
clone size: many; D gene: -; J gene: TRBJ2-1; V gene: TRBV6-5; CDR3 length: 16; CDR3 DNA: TGTGCCAGCAGTTACTCGCTGGGGAGCTCCTACAATGAGCAGTTCTTC; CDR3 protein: CASSYSLGSSYNEQFF
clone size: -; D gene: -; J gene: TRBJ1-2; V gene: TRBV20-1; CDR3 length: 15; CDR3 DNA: TGCAGTGCTAGAGATCGGAGCAGATCTAACTATGGCTACACCTTC; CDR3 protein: CSARDRSRSNYGYTF
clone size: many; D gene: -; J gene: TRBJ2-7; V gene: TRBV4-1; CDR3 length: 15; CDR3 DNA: TGCGCCAGCAGCCAAGCGCCAACCCTCGGCTACGAGCAGTACTTC; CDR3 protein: CASSQAPTLGYEQYF
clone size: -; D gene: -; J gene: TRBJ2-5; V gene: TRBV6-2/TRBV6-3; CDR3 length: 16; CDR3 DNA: TGTGCCAGCAGTTACTCGAAGGTGGAAGGCTGGGAGACCCAGTACTTC; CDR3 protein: CASSYSKVEGWETQYF
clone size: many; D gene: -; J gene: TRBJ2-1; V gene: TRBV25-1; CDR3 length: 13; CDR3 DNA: TGTGCCAGCAGTGAGGTTCAAAGTGGTGAGCAGTTCTTC; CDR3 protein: CASSEVQSGEQFF
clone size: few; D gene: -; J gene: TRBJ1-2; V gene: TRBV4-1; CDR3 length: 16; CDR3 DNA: TGCGCCAGCAGCCAATCCCCGGGACGGACTAACTATGGCTACACCTTC; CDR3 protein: CASSQSPGRTNYGYTF
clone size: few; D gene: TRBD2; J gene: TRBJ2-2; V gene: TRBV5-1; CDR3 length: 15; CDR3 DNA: TGCGCCAGCAGCTGGACTAGTGGAGACACCGGGGAGCTGTTTTTT; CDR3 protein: CASSWTSGDTGELFF
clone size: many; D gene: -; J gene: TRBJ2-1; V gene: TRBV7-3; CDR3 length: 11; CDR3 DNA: TGTGCCAGCAGCATCAACAATGAGCAGTTCTTC; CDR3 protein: CASSINNEQFF
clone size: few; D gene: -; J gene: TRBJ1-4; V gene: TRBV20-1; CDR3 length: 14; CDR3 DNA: TGCAGTGCTAGAGATCTCAGGGCGAATGAAAAACTGTTTTTT; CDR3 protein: CSARDLRANEKLFF
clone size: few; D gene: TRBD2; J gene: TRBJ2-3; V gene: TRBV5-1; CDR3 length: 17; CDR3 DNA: TGCGCCAGCAGCTTGCCGGCTAGCGGGGGTAACACAGATACGCAGTATTTT; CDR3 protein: CASSLPASGGNTDTQYF
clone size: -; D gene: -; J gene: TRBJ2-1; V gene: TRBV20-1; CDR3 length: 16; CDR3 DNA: TGCAGTGCTAGAGGCCTCGGGCTCCCAAGGGTGTATGAGCAGTTCTTC; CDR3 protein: CSARGLGLPRVYEQFF
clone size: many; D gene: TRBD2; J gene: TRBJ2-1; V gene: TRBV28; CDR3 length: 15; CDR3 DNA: TGTGCCAGCAGTTCCTCTGGACTAGCGGACAATGAGCAGTTCTTC; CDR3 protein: CASSSSGLADNEQFF
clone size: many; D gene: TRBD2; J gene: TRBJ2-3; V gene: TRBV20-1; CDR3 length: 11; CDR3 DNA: TGCAGTGCGAGGACTAGCTCTACGCAGTATTTT; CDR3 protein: CSARTSSTQYF
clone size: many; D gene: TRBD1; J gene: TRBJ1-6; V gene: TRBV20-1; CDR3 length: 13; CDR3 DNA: TGCAGTGCCCGGGACAGGGGTGATTCACCCCTCCACTTT; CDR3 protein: CSARDRGDSPLHF
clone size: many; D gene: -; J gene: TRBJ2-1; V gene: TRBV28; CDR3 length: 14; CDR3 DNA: TGTGCCAGCAGTTTTGAAGAAGGGTTGGGTGAGCAGTTCTTC; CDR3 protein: CASSFEEGLGEQFF
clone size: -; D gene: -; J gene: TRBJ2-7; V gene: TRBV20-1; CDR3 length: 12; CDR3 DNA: TGCAGTGCTAGAGATGACCGCTACGAGCAGTACTTC; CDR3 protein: CSARDDRYEQYF
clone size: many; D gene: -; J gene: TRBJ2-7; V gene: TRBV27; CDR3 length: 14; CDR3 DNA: TGTGCCAGCAGTTTATCTCTCAGTGGGTACGAGCAGTACTTC; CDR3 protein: CASSLSLSGYEQYF
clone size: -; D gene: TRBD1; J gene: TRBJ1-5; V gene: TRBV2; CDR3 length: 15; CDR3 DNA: TGTGTCAGCAGTGAACGGTCAGGGGGGCTTCAGCCCCAGCATTTT; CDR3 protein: CVSSERSGGLQPQHF
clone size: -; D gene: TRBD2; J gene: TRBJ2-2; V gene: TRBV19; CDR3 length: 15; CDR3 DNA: TGTGCCAGTAGTATAGCTAGCGGGAGCACCGGGGAGCTGTTTTTT; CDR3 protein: CASSIASGSTGELFF
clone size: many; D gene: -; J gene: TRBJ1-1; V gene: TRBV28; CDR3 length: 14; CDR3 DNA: TGTGCCAGCAGTTTGAGGGATGAGGACACTGAAGCTTTCTTT; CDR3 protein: CASSLRDEDTEAFF
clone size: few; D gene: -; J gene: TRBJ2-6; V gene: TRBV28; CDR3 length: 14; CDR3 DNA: TGTGCCAGCCTCGAAGGCTCTGGGGCCAACGTCCTGACTTTC; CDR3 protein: CASLEGSGANVLTF
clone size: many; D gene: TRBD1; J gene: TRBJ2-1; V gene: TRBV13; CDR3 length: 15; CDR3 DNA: TGTGCCAGCGAGGGGGCGGCGAGCTCCTACAATGAGCAGTTCTTC; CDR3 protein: CASEGAASSYNEQFF
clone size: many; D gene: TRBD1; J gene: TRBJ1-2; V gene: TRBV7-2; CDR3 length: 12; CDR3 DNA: TGTGCCAGCAGCCGGACAGGGAATGGCTACACCTTC; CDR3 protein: CASSRTGNGYTF
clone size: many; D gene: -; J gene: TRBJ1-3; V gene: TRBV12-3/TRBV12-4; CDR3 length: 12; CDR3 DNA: TGTGCCAGCAGCAAGCCTGGAAACACCATATATTTT; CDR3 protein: CASSKPGNTIYF
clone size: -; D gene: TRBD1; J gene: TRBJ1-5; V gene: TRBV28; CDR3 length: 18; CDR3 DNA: TGTGCCAGCAATTTAAGACGACAGGGGGCGCGGGGAAATCAGCCCCAGCATTTT; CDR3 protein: CASNLRRQGARGNQPQHF
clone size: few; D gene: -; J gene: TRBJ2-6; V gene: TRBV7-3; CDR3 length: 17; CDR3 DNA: TGTGCCAGCAGCTCTCCGCCCAACCACGCTGGGGCCAACGTCCTGACTTTC; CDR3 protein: CASSSPPNHAGANVLTF
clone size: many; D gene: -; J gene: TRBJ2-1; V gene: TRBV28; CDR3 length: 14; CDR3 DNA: TGTGCCACCCAACGATACCTCACCTACAATGAGCAGTTCTTC; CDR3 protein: CATQRYLTYNEQFF
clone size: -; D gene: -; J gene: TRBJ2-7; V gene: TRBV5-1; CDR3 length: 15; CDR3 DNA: TGCGCCAGCAGCACAACAGGGGACTACTACTACGAGCAGTACTTC; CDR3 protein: CASSTTGDYYYEQYF
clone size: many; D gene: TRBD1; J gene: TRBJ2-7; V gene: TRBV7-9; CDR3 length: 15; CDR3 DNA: TGTGCCAGCAGCCCCAGGGACAGGCGGTTCGACGAGCAGTACTTC; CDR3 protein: CASSPRDRRFDEQYF
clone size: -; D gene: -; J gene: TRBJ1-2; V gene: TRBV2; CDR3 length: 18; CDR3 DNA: TGTGCCAGCGGACTCGATCTCACACAGGCTGAGCTACTAGATGGCTACACCTTC; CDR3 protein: CASGLDLTQAELLDGYTF
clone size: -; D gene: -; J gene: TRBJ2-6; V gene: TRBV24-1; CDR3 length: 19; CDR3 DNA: TGTCCCACCAGTGATGGCGGGTTTAAATGGGGCTCTGGGGCCAACGTCCTGACTTTC; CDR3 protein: CPTSDGGFKWGSGANVLTF
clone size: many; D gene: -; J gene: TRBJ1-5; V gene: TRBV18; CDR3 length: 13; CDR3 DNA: TGTGCCAGCTCCCGGGGAAGGGATCAGCCCCAGCATTTT; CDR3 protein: CASSRGRDQPQHF
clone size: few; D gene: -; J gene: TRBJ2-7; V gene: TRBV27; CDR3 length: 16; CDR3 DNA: TGTGCCAGCATGACTATAGGTGGGCGTCCCTCCTACGAGCAGTACTTC; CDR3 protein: CASMTIGGRPSYEQYF
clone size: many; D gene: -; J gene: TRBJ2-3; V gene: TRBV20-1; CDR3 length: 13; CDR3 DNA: TGCAGTGCCCCCAAGACCCAGGGGGATACGCAGTATTTT; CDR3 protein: CSAPKTQGDTQYF
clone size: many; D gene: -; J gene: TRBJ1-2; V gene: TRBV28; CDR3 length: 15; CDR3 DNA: TGTGCCATGCAAAGTGGGGTCAGAAAGAACTATGGCTACACCTTC; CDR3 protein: CAMQSGVRKNYGYTF
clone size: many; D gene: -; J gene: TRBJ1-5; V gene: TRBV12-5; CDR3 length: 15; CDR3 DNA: TGTGCTAGTGGTTTCGAGGGGGTCGGCAATCAGCCCCAGCATTTT; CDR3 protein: CASGFEGVGNQPQHF
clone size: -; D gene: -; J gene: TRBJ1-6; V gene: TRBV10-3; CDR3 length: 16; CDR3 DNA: TGTGCCATCAGTGAGTCAGGCCCCGAGGCGAATTCACCCCTCCACTTT; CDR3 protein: CAISESGPEANSPLHF
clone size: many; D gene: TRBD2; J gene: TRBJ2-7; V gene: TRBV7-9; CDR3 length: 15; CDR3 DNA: TGTGCCAGCAGCTTAGCGGGGGAGGGGATGAACGAGCAGTACTTC; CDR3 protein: CASSLAGEGMNEQYF
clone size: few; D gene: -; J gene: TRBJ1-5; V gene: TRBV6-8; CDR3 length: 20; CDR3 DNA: TGTGCCAGCAGTTACTCGTATAACAGGCAGGGAAGGATTAGCAATCAGCCCCAGCATTTT; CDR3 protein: CASSYSYNRQGRISNQPQHF
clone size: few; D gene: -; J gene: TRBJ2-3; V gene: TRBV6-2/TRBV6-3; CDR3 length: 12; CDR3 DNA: TGTGCCAGCCTTTACTGCACAGATACGCAGTATTTT; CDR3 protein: CASLYCTDTQYF